This TCR beta chain is from a study of cytomegalovirus exposure and HLA in healthy donors. The study, taken as a whole, reports: What a later analysis reportedly showed was that an Asian-associated ancestry cluster had fewer N-insertions than the roughly 670-donor mean. Across donors, presence/absence analyses took sequencing depth to be roughly uniform. Later analysis identified about 17,000 TCR beta sequences associated with HLA alleles, using a false discovery rate threshold of 0.05. In a later analysis, HLA-C alleles had the fewest associated TCRs, DRB1 alleles the most.

Comments on this clone: Antigen specificity is unknown.

With 60 Vbeta and 13 Jbeta primers, the PCR was carried out. Measured with immunoSEQ multiplex PCR; TCRdb has only the in-frame clones, and not every one. The data show some 190,000 clones, more than 70% seen once. Germline V gene data show CDR1 as SGHDT and CDR2 as YYEEEE. The CDR3 extends over 16 amino acids. V lost 1 base and J lost 4, with 15 bases in between. The chain links TRBV5-6 to TRBJ1-5; D may be TRBD1 (6 bases). Sequencing was done on a sample of PBMCs. The sequence derives from a man aged 35-49 years in good health and CMV-seropositive. The CDR3 bases are TGTGCCAGCAGCTTGACAGGACAGTCCTTGAATCAGCCCCAGCATTTT. Translation: CASSLTGQSLNQPQHF.